This TCR beta chain was sequenced during a study of T cells after somatic rescue of genetic block. The CDR3 is 14 residues long. In germline, CDR1 is PRHDT, CDR2 FYEKMQ (reference sequence). Trimming left V 0 bases short and J 0 bases short, with 6 bases between. Using immunoSEQ multiplex PCR, the repertoire was profiled, and TCRdb retains in-frame clones only, with some absent. The data contain about 120,000 clones, over 80% of them singletons. The TCR sequence derives from a woman under 30. The specimen sequenced was peripheral blood mononuclear cells (PBMCs). V and J are TRBV13 and TRBJ2-7; D is unclear. The CDR3 DNA reads TGTGCCAGCAGCTTAGGGACGGTCTCCTACGAGCAGTACTTC. The encoded protein is CASSLGTVSYEQYF.